What follows describes a single T cell receptor (beta chain). Its antigen is as yet unknown. The data were taken from a study of OX40 agonist ivuxolimab in advanced cancers. For the study at large: Dose-escalation cases comprised hepatocellular carcinoma, melanoma, renal cell or head and neck cancer. A partial response was reached by three patients: one with hepatocellular carcinoma and two with cutaneous melanoma.

Blood got drawn at baseline, again on cycle 4 day 1, and then on cycle 7 day 1. Some clones are missing from TCRdb's copy, which holds only in-frame ones; the method was immunoSEQ multiplex PCR. This repertoire shows approximately 92,000 clones, roughly 94% found once; its top ten account for 0.15% to 0.2%. V was trimmed by 4 bases and J by 1 base, leaving 14 bases between them. The CDR3 spans 15 residues. Germline-derived CDR1 and CDR2 are ENHRY and SYGVKD. Study conclusions and caveats: Clonal expansion in partial responders at 0.1-3.0 mg/kg ranked among the lowest.

The sequence derives from an adult with an advanced solid tumor such as melanoma, head and neck, liver or kidney cancer. The sequenced sample was CD4+ or CD8+ T cells sorted from blood, obtained in a trial of the OX40 agonist ivuxolimab. V is TRBV10-3 and J is TRBJ2-7, with D possibly being TRBD1 or TRBD2 (5 bases each). CDR3 nucleotides: TGTGCCATCAGTGTCCCCGGGACCTCATCCTACGAGCAGTACTTC. Protein sequence: CAISVPGTSSYEQYF.